This passage covers 32 T cell receptor beta chains from one sample sequenced in a study of cytomegalovirus exposure and HLA in healthy donors. The PCR ran on 60 Vbeta and 13 Jbeta primers. The repertoire was sequenced with immunoSEQ multiplex PCR; TCRdb's copy has only in-frame clones and lacks some. The sample records 200,000 to 250,000 clones, around four fifths being singletons. Sequencing input: PBMCs. Source of these receptors: a male donor in good health and CMV-seronegative.

J is TRBJ2-1 and V is TRBV14; D gene ambiguous. Per the germline V gene, CDR1 is SGHDN and CDR2 is FVKESK. The ends were cut back, 1 base at V and 2 bases at J, with 3 bases in the middle. This CDR3 comprises 13 residues. CDR3 coding DNA: TGTGCCAGCAGCCAAGGTACCTACAATGAGCAGTTCTTC. Its translation: CASSQGTYNEQFF.

The chain links TRBV19 to TRBJ1-5; D ambiguous. Looked up from germline, CDR1 is LNHDA and CDR2 is SQIVND (reference sequence). The CDR3 runs to 12 residues. The ends were cut back, 3 bases at V and 6 bases at J, with 6 bases in the middle. For the CDR3, the DNA is TGTGCCAGTAGTATCTCGGTTCAGCCCCAGCATTTT. As protein: CASSISVQPQHF. Complete variable domain (other parts from reference TRBV19 and TRBJ1-5): DGGITQSPKYLFRKEGQNVTLSCEQNLNHDAMYWYRQDPGQGLRLIYYSQIVNDFQKGDIAEGYSVSREKKESFPLTVTSAQKNPTAFYLCASSISVQPQHFGDGTRLSIL.

The rearrangement uses TRBV25-1 and TRBJ2-7; no firm D call. This CDR3 has 12 amino acids. The V end lost 7 bases, the J end lost 1 base, and 8 bases lay between the germline ends. CDR1 is MGHDK and CDR2 is SYGVNS in the germline V gene. The CDR3: CASKTESYEQYF. The CDR3 coding sequence is TGTGCCAGCAAGACGGAGTCCTACGAGCAGTACTTC.

The chain carries TRBV6-5 and TRBJ1-5; D possibly corresponds to TRBD1 (5 bases). The germline gives CDR1 MNHEY, CDR2 SVGAGI. V gave up 5 bases and J gave up 9 bases, with 11 bases separating them. The CDR3 runs to 12 residues. CDR3 nucleotide sequence: TGTGCCAGCAGTGAAGGGGTGGGGCCCCAGCATTTT. Its protein is CASSEGVGPQHF.

The chain uses TRBV18 and TRBJ2-7; D is possibly TRBD2 (6 bases). CDR3 length: 15 residues. The V end was cut by 3 bases, the J end by 7 bases, with 19 bases between. From germline, CDR1 is KGHSH and CDR2 LQKENI. The CDR3 protein is CASSPLREPSGEQYF. The CDR3 DNA is TGTGCCAGCTCACCGCTCCGGGAGCCCTCGGGAGAGCAGTACTTC. Supplemented by reference TRBV18 and TRBJ2-7, the full variable domain reads NAGVMQNPRHLVRRRGQEARLRCSPMKGHSHVYWYRQLPEEGLKFMVYLQKENIIDESGMPKERFSAEFPKEGPSILRIQQVVRGDSAAYFCASSPLREPSGEQYFGPGTRLTVT.

V gene TRBV20-1 combines with J gene TRBJ2-1, with D possibly being TRBD1 (6 bases). There are 11 residues in the CDR3. The V and J ends lost 6 bases and 6 bases respectively, with 9 bases between them. The germline gives CDR1 DFQATT, CDR2 SNEGSKA (reference sequence). The CDR3 region has the DNA TGCAGTGCCGACAGGAGCAATGAGCAGTTCTTC. Translation gives CSADRSNEQFF.

This chain uses TRBV7-9 with TRBJ2-2; TRBD2 agrees at 7 bases. This CDR3 region has 15 residues. The germline gives CDR1 SEHNR, CDR2 FQNEAQ (reference sequence). The junction had 3 bases not matched to a gene; V was cut back by 5 bases and J by 0 bases. The CDR3 DNA reads as TGTGCCAGCAGCCCAGCGGGGTCGAACACCGGGGAGCTGTTTTTT. The encoded protein is CASSPAGSNTGELFF.

The chain has TRBV5-5 and TRBJ2-3; tentatively, D is TRBD2 (6 bases). This CDR3 has 15 residues. The V end lost 4 bases, the J end lost 2 bases, and 14 bases lay between the germline ends. CDR1 and CDR2 (germline): SGHKS, YYEKEE (reference sequence). The CDR3 DNA reads TGTGCCAGCAGCCCCGGACTATCCACCACAGATACGCAGTATTTT. It specifies CASSPGLSTTDTQYF.

This chain uses TRBV28 with TRBJ1-6, with TRBD1 identical over 9 bases. The ends lost 4 bases at V and 9 bases at J; junction bases unmatched: 4. Germline values: CDR1 MDHEN, CDR2 SYDVKM. This CDR3 is 14 amino acids long. The CDR3 bases are TGTGCCAGCAGTTCGGGACAGGGATTTTCACCCCTCCACTTT. The encoded protein is CASSSGQGFSPLHF. Full variable domain (rest looked up from reference TRBV28 and TRBJ1-6): DVKVTQSSRYLVKRTGEKVFLECVQDMDHENMFWYRQDPGLGLRLIYFSYDVKMKEKGDIPEGYSVSREKKERFSLILESASTNQTSMYLCASSSGQGFSPLHFGNGTRLTVT.

V is TRBV5-4 and J is TRBJ1-2; 7 nucleotides agree with TRBD1. This CDR3 spans 14 amino acids. The ends lost 3 bases at V and 4 bases at J; junction bases unmatched: 6. CDR1 is SGHNT and CDR2 is YYREEE in the germline V gene (reference sequence). CDR3 in amino acids: CASSSQRDSYGYTF. CDR3 nucleotide sequence: TGTGCCAGCAGCTCCCAACGGGACAGCTATGGCTACACCTTC.

This chain connects TRBV7-6 to TRBJ2-2, with 7 bases matching TRBD1. Germline V gene data show CDR1 as SGHVS and CDR2 as FNYEAQ. J was trimmed by 3 bases and V by 7 bases; bases with no gene match: 5. This CDR3 has 14 residues. The CDR3 DNA is TGTGCCAGCAAGACACAGGGGTACACCGGGGAGCTGTTTTTT. Translated, it gives CASKTQGYTGELFF.

V is TRBV6-5 and J is TRBJ2-5, with D possibly matching TRBD2 (7 bases). The V end was cut by 0 bases, the J end by 7 bases, with 12 bases between. This CDR3 has 14 amino acids. Germline V CDR1 and CDR2: MNHEY, SVGAGI. Written as DNA, the CDR3 is TGTGCCAGCAGTTACTCGACTAGCAGGGGGACCCAGTACTTC. Translated, it gives CASSYSTSRGTQYF.

The chain carries TRBV28 and TRBJ1-1, with 8 bases identical to TRBD1. From germline, CDR1 is MDHEN and CDR2 SYDVKM. V lost 4 bases, J lost 8 bases, and 12 bases stayed unmatched. The CDR3 runs to 15 residues. The chain's CDR3 is CASSSGTGGLGEAFF. CDR3 coding DNA: TGTGCCAGCAGTTCGGGAACAGGGGGTTTAGGGGAAGCTTTCTTT. The variable domain in full, completed from reference TRBV28 and TRBJ1-1, reads DVKVTQSSRYLVKRTGEKVFLECVQDMDHENMFWYRQDPGLGLRLIYFSYDVKMKEKGDIPEGYSVSREKKERFSLILESASTNQTSMYLCASSSGTGGLGEAFFGQGTRLTVV.

The gene calls are TRBV6-1 and TRBJ2-3; D unclear. Looked up from germline, CDR1 is MNHNS and CDR2 is SASEGT. The CDR3 runs to 13 residues. V lost 3 bases and J 2 bases, leaving 6 bases between the germline ends. The CDR3, as DNA: TGTGCCAGCAGTGAGGTCTACACAGATACGCAGTATTTT. It codes for CASSEVYTDTQYF.

This rearrangement joins TRBV5-3 to TRBJ2-1; TRBD2 matches 13 bases. TRBV5-3 is assigned to the ORF class and has an uncertain function. V lost 2 bases, J lost 0 bases, and 8 bases stayed unmatched. The CDR3 is made up of 19 amino acids. For the CDR3, the DNA is TGTGCCAGAAGCTTAGGACTAGCGGGAGACCGGAGCTCCTACAATGAGCAGTTCTTC. Its protein is CARSLGLAGDRSSYNEQFF.

Concerning this clone: The junction does not match germline at one end; this may be a read error. The rearrangement joins TRBV7-9 to TRBJ2-7; D may be TRBD1 (5 bases). Per germline, CDR1 SEHNR and CDR2 FQNEAQ (reference sequence). The CDR3 runs 12 residues. The CDR3 sequence is CSSSPPGHEQYF. In nucleotides, the CDR3 is TGTTCCAGCAGCCCACCAGGGCACGAGCAGTACTTC.

There are a few counts of this clone. Other DNA sequences within the sample encode an identical CDR3. The chain carries TRBV19 and TRBJ2-5; 10 nucleotides align to TRBD1. The V and J ends lost 1 base and 5 bases, in that order; junction bases with no gene match: 4. The CDR3 sequence is 15 residues long. Germline values: CDR1 LNHDA, CDR2 SQIVND (reference sequence). The CDR3 loop is CASSIGDRGLETQYF. DNA of the CDR3: TGTGCCAGTAGTATAGGGGACAGGGGTTTGGAGACCCAGTACTTC.

This sequence joins TRBV7-8 and TRBJ2-5, with TRBD2 matching 10 bases. V shed 5 bases, J shed 5 bases, and the junction held 8 bases outside the gene matches. The CDR3 has 15 amino acids. Germline-derived CDR1 and CDR2 are SGHVS and FQNEAQ. The CDR3 region has the DNA TGTGCCAGCAGCCTAGGTCCTAGCGGGAGTGAGACCCAGTACTTC. Translation gives CASSLGPSGSETQYF.

This clone has more than one count but fewer than ten. This chain joins TRBV6-1 and TRBJ1-1; 8 positions agree with TRBD1. In germline, CDR1 is MNHNS, CDR2 SASEGT. J gave up 4 bases and V 3 bases, and 4 bases lay outside the gene matches. This CDR3 is built from 14 residues. CDR3 region: CASSDTGGRTEAFF. The CDR3 nucleotides are TGTGCCAGCAGTGATACAGGGGGTCGCACTGAAGCTTTCTTT.

The gene calls are TRBV28 and TRBJ2-7; tentative D call: TRBD2 (5 bases). The V and J ends lost 8 bases and 6 bases respectively, with 14 bases between them. The germline gives CDR1 MDHEN, CDR2 SYDVKM. This CDR3 is built from 12 residues. This chain's CDR3 is CASQAEAREQYF. The CDR3, as DNA: TGTGCCAGCCAAGCGGAGGCCCGCGAGCAGTACTTC. Looking up the rest from reference TRBV28 and TRBJ2-7 gives the full variable domain: DVKVTQSSRYLVKRTGEKVFLECVQDMDHENMFWYRQDPGLGLRLIYFSYDVKMKEKGDIPEGYSVSREKKERFSLILESASTNQTSMYLCASQAEAREQYFGPGTRLTVT.

Note on this clone: This sample includes further DNA sequences coding for the same CDR3. The chain joins TRBV6-1 to TRBJ2-1, with 12 nucleotides matching TRBD2. CDR1 is MNHNS and CDR2 is SASEGT in the germline V gene. The CDR3 extends over 15 amino acids. V shed 5 bases and J 4 bases; nucleotides not matched to a gene: 3. This CDR3 is CASSSGTSGYNEQFF. DNA for the CDR3: TGTGCCAGCAGTTCCGGGACTAGCGGGTACAATGAGCAGTTCTTC.

This clone was seen more than once but under ten times. J is TRBJ1-5 and V is TRBV4-1, with D possibly being TRBD1 (6 bases). The CDR3 spans 16 residues. Germline CDR1 MGHRA, CDR2 YSYEKL. Trimming took 3 bases from V and 5 from J, leaving 17 bases between them. CDR3 sequence: CASSQIRRTEDQPQHF. CDR3 nucleotides: TGCGCCAGCAGCCAGATCCGGAGGACAGAGGATCAGCCCCAGCATTTT.

The chain combines TRBV6-5 with TRBJ1-2; D perhaps matches TRBD1 (6 bases). Germline CDR1 MNHEY, CDR2 SVGAGI. This CDR3 has 12 residues. The V and J ends lost 6 bases and 7 bases respectively, with 12 bases between them. The CDR3: CASSFAGAGYTF. The DNA of the CDR3 is TGTGCCAGCAGCTTCGCGGGGGCTGGCTACACCTTC.

The chain combines TRBV7-3 with TRBJ1-2, with TRBD1 identical over 8 bases. Germline values: CDR1 SGHTA, CDR2 FQGTGA. With 4 bases clipped from V and 6 bases from J, the junction kept 4 bases outside the gene matches. The CDR3 is 13 amino acids. In DNA, the CDR3 is TGTGCCAGCAGCTACGGACAGGGAAATGGCTACACCTTC. Amino acids: CASSYGQGNGYTF.

This chain links TRBV6-5 with TRBJ2-7; TRBD1 is a possible D gene (6 bases). Germline V lookup: CDR1 MNHEY, CDR2 SVGAGI. V lost 6 bases to trimming and J lost 4 bases, with 13 bases between them. The CDR3 is made up of 13 amino acids. DNA for the CDR3: TGTGCCAGCAGCCACGACAGGCTTTACGAGCAGTACTTC. Protein: CASSHDRLYEQYF.

Points on this clone: One junction end does not reproduce the germline sequence, and a read error may be involved. The chain uses TRBV7-9 and TRBJ2-1, with D possibly matching TRBD2 (6 bases). The germline V gene encodes CDR1 SEHNR and CDR2 FQNEAQ (reference sequence). The CDR3 is 15 amino acids. As DNA, the CDR3 is TGTTCCAGCAGCTTTGCGGGGATTATCTACAATGAGCAGTTCTTC. Residues: CSSSFAGIIYNEQFF.

The rearrangement links TRBV6-5 to TRBJ2-5; TRBD1 aligns across 8 bases. The V gene end was trimmed by 6 bases and the J gene end by 4 bases; junction bases not matched to a gene: 4. The CDR3 extends over 13 amino acids. CDR1 and CDR2 from the germline V gene are MNHEY and SVGAGI. The CDR3 DNA reads TGTGCCAGCAGGGGACAGGTTGGAGAGACCCAGTACTTC. Translation: CASRGQVGETQYF.

This chain links TRBV2 with TRBJ1-4; 8 nucleotides align to TRBD1. Germline trimming cut 6 bases from V and 7 bases from J; bases unmatched to any gene: 1. Germline values: CDR1 SNHLY, CDR2 FYNNEI. There are 12 residues in the CDR3. The CDR3 spells CASSRGPEKLFF. CDR3 nucleotides: TGTGCCAGCAGCAGGGGGCCTGAAAAACTGTTTTTT.

Remarks on this clone: The germline gene is not matched at one end of the junction; a read error may be the cause. V gene TRBV7-9 combines with J gene TRBJ2-3; 8 bases agree with TRBD2. The CDR3 covers 14 residues. The germline gives CDR1 SEHNR, CDR2 FQNEAQ (reference sequence). CDR3 in DNA: TGTTCCAGCAGCTTACAGCGGGAGACAGATACGCAGTATTTT. This translates into CSSSLQRETDTQYF.

This rearrangement joins TRBV5-1 to TRBJ2-7; 9 bases match TRBD1. The V and J ends lost 2 bases and 3 bases, in that order; junction bases with no gene match: 6. CDR1 SGHRS and CDR2 YFSETQ come from the germline V gene. The CDR3 sequence is 15 residues long. DNA for the CDR3: TGCGCCAGCAGCTTACCCGGGACAGGGATCTACGAGCAGTACTTC. Translated: CASSLPGTGIYEQYF.

V and J are TRBV19 and TRBJ2-3; 9 positions match TRBD1. This CDR3 spans 14 amino acids. Per germline, CDR1 LNHDA and CDR2 SQIVND (reference sequence). The V segment lost 7 bases and the J segment 4 bases; nucleotides outside the gene matches: 6. The CDR3, as DNA: TGTGCCAGTAAGGGGGACAGGGTAGCAGATACGCAGTATTTT. This translates into CASKGDRVADTQYF.

The J gene is TRBJ2-2, the V gene TRBV27, with TRBD1 matching 8 bases. V gave up 2 bases and J gave up 3 bases; unmatched junction bases: 5. Germline CDR1 is MNHEY and CDR2 is SMNVEV (reference sequence). The CDR3 contains 16 residues. CDR3 DNA sequence: TGTGCCAGCAGTTTACAACAGGGGGAATACACCGGGGAGCTGTTTTTT. It encodes CASSLQQGEYTGELFF.